The 10 T cell receptor beta chains presented below share a single source sample, sequenced in a study of T cells in Graves' hyperthyroidism and ophthalmopathy. The TCR beta CDR3 regions underwent amplification using RNA transcripts as the source. First-round RT-PCR with HTBI primers amplified the TCR CDR3 region. Via MiXCR, TCRdb re-called the multiplex PCR reads, giving one row per CDR3 protein. Seen here are 450,000 to 500,000 distinct CDR3 sequences, 20% to 25% observed once, and the top ten hold less than 65%. Sequenced input: blood. The source is a woman in her 70s with Graves' ophthalmopathy.

This clonotype was counted between two and nine times. The J gene is TRBJ1-5, the V gene TRBV6-1; D is ambiguous. CDR1 is MNHNS and CDR2 is SASEGT in the germline V gene. CDR3 length: 12 residues. The ends were cut back, 1 base at V and 5 bases at J, with 3 bases in the middle. This CDR3 reads CASSEVYQPQHF. In nucleotides, the CDR3 is TGTGCCAGCAGTGAAGTCTATCAGCCCCAGCATTTT.

The V and J genes are TRBV19 and TRBJ1-1; TRBD1 might be the D (6 bases). Trimming removed 10 bases from V and 4 bases from J, with 19 bases in between. CDR1 is LNHDA and CDR2 is SQIVND in the germline V gene (reference sequence). CDR3 length: 14 residues. The CDR3 loop reads CATEEGGPGTEAFF. As DNA, the CDR3 is TGTGCCACCGAAGAGGGGGGGCCGGGCACTGAAGCTTTCTTT.

This clonotype was found a few times. The chain combines TRBV6-5 with TRBJ1-5; TRBD1 might be the D (5 bases). There are 16 residues in the CDR3. CDR1 is MNHEY and CDR2 is SVGAGI in the germline V gene. Trimming left V 4 bases short and J 4 bases short, with 17 bases between. The CDR3 loop is CASSSSQGVENQPQHF. Here the CDR3 DNA reads TGTGCCAGCAGTTCTTCTCAGGGAGTAGAGAATCAGCCCCAGCATTTT.

To note about this clonotype: A much larger clone sits a single nucleotide away, making a read error possible. The chain carries TRBV2 and TRBJ2-7, with TRBD2 matching 13 bases. Germline CDR1 SNHLY, CDR2 FYNNEI. The CDR3 is 16 residues long. CDR3 DNA: TGTGCCAACAGTACTAGCGGGAGGGCCTCTGTCGGCGAGCAGTACTTC. Amino acid sequence: CANSTSGRASVGEQYF.

This clonotype was counted only a few times. The chain combines TRBV19 with TRBJ1-1; maybe TRBD1 (6 bases). This CDR3 comprises 15 residues. V was clipped by 5 bases and J by 2 bases, with 15 bases between them. Germline V gene lookup returns CDR1 LNHDA and CDR2 SQIVND (reference sequence). CDR3 DNA: TGTGCCAGTAGTCCCCCGGGACACCCAAACACTGAAGCTTTCTTT. Its translation: CASSPPGHPNTEAFF.

This clonotype was observed many times. The chain has TRBV29-1 and TRBJ2-1, with D unresolved. Looked up from germline, CDR1 is SQVTM and CDR2 is ANQGSEA. CDR3 size: 13 residues. Trimming removed 2 bases at V and 0 bases at J, with 5 bases between. The chain's CDR3 is CSVERSSYNEQFF. In DNA form, the CDR3 reads TGCAGCGTTGAAAGGAGCTCCTACAATGAGCAGTTCTTC.

This clonotype was seen only a few times. The chain joins TRBV9 to TRBJ2-3; 10 positions agree with TRBD2. The CDR3 is 15 residues long. Germline V CDR1 and CDR2: SGDLS, YYNGEE. Trimming at V came to 4 bases and at J to 5 bases, leaving 7 bases not matched to a gene. The chain's CDR3 is CASSLRGTSVDTQYF. The CDR3 nucleotides read TGTGCCAGCAGCCTGAGAGGGACTAGCGTAGATACGCAGTATTTT.

V gene TRBV12-5 combines with J gene TRBJ2-1; 8 bases line up with TRBD1. The CDR3 has 15 amino acids. CDR1 LGHNT and CDR2 FRNRAP come from the germline V gene. V lost 2 bases to trimming and J lost 6 bases; unmatched junction nucleotides: 6. CDR3 DNA sequence: TGTGCTAGTGGTTTGCGACAGGGGAAGTCCAATGAGCAGTTCTTC. Amino acid sequence: CASGLRQGKSNEQFF.

In its sample, this clonotype was seen a few times. The chain is built from TRBV27 and TRBJ2-1, with TRBD2 matching over 8 bases. From germline, CDR1 is MNHEY and CDR2 SMNVEV (reference sequence). J gave up 7 bases and V 6 bases, and 11 bases lay outside the gene matches. This CDR3 comprises 15 residues. CDR3: CASSPVGGRWNEQFF. DNA for the CDR3: TGTGCCAGCAGCCCTGTTGGCGGGAGGTGGAATGAGCAGTTCTTC.

Of note for this clonotype: A much larger clonotype is one base distant, so this may be a read error. The J gene is TRBJ2-3, the V gene TRBV28; D remains unclear. CDR3 length: 16 amino acids. Germline-derived CDR1 and CDR2 are MDHEN and SYDVKM. CDR3 DNA sequence: TGTGCCGGCAGTTTAAACCGGCAGGACGGCACAGATACGCAGTATTTT. Its protein is CAGSLNRQDGTDTQYF. Full variable domain (outside the CDR3, taken from reference TRBV28 and TRBJ2-3): DVKVTQSSRYLVKRTGEKVFLECVQDMDHENMFWYRQDPGLGLRLIYFSYDVKMKEKGDIPEGYSVSREKKERFSLILESASTNQTSMYLCAGSLNRQDGTDTQYFGPGTRLTVL.